The source of this T cell receptor beta chain is a study of radiotherapy plus CTLA-4 blockade in lung cancer. Study-level results: Peripheral blood showed expansion of tumor-derived TCR clones after radiotherapy and ipilimumab.

Of note for this clone: What it binds is not known.

The data were produced by immunoSEQ multiplex PCR, yet TCRdb's version contains in-frame clones alone and is incomplete. The sample lists 85,000 to 130,000 clones; about 85% were seen once. V lost 5 bases and J 1 base, leaving 18 bases between the germline ends. CDR1 and CDR2 (germline): GTSNPN, SVGIG (reference sequence). CDR3 size: 15 residues. V usage is TRBV30 and J usage is TRBJ2-7; D gene ambiguous. Material: peripheral blood, obtained from a patient treated with radiotherapy plus ipilimumab. The TCR sequence derives from a human donor with non-small cell lung cancer that progressed on radiotherapy plus ipilimumab. Some clones in this sample may be carry-over from other donors' samples. The CDR3 here is CAWCSEPQASYEQYF. CDR3 nucleotide sequence: TGTGCCTGGTGCTCCGAACCCCAGGCTTCCTACGAGCAGTACTTC.